This TCR beta chain was profiled in a study of blood T cells in healthy people across ages. Study overall: Template switching recovered approximately one barcoded beta molecule for every two T cells.

Study-wide findings and caveats: From one million sequenced T cells, diversity estimates were lower bounds.

This clonotype occurred a few times. Its specificity is not known. A second 7 to 11 cycle PCR used barcoded and J-beta primers. The authors tagged each cDNA molecule using a template-switch adaptor with 12 random nucleotides. TCRdb re-analysed the 5' RACE reads in MiXCR, keeping a single row per CDR3 protein. The sample lists about 1.8 million distinct CDR3 sequences, about 49% occurring once. Around 10 milliliters of peripheral blood were drawn from each donor. V shed 4 bases, J shed 4 bases, and the junction held 14 bases outside the gene matches. Germline V CDR1 and CDR2: SEHNR, FQNEAQ (reference sequence). The CDR3 loop spans 17 amino acids.

The rearrangement links TRBV7-9 to TRBJ2-5, with 8 positions matching TRBD1. The material sequenced was blood. This receptor was identified in a woman aged 40 to 50 in good health. CDR3 sequence (DNA): TGTGCCAGCAGCTCACCACCAGGGGGCATTTCGGGAGAGACCCAGTACTTC. It is translated as CASSSPPGGISGETQYF. Complete variable domain (other parts from reference TRBV7-9 and TRBJ2-5): DTGVSQNPRHKITKRGQNVTFRCDPISEHNRLYWYRQTLGQGPEFLTYFQNEAQLEKSRLLSDRFSAERPKGSFSTLEIQRTEQGDSAMYLCASSSPPGGISGETQYFGPGTRLLVL.